This entry describes one T cell receptor beta chain. The entry originates in a study of blood T cell repertoires in COVID-19. Study details: COVID-19 samples from acute and convalescent phases originated in the United States, Italy and Spain. PBMCs, B-cell-depleted T cells, or T cells provided the cDNA or gDNA that made up the material.

Original processing notes: Reference gene primer amplification yielded estimated nucleated cell counts. The table came from immunoSEQ multiplex PCR; TCRdb's copy has only in-frame clones and leaves some out. V and J calls and clone size are copied from that table; D and trimming were computed from the DNA. The table records roughly 26,000 clones, over 90% of them present only once. This CDR3 is 15 amino acids long. V was shortened by 1 base and J by 6 bases, with 13 bases between the two germline ends. The germline V gene encodes CDR1 MNHNY and CDR2 SVGAGI (reference sequence). The receptor was derived from a human donor in a cohort sampled during active COVID-19. Sequencing was carried out using peripheral blood. The chain links TRBV6-6 to TRBJ1-5, with a weak D call TRBD1 (5 bases). CDR3 DNA: TGTGCCAGCAGTTACTTATCCTACGGGGGTCAGCCCCAGCATTTT. Amino acid sequence: CASSYLSYGGQPQHF.